This T cell receptor (beta chain) was found in a study of cytomegalovirus exposure and HLA in healthy donors. Findings and limits, study-wide: Three CMV-associated chains were confirmed in vitro to be specific for CMV antigens. About 180 TCR beta chains were listed as cytomegalovirus-associated.

CDR1 and CDR2 from the germline V gene are GTSNPN and SVGIG (reference sequence). V lost 5 bases to trimming and J lost 4 bases; unmatched junction nucleotides: 10. This CDR3 has 14 amino acids. Separate from the 666-subject first cohort, the roughly 120-subject validation cohort was the one that the donors belonged to. Regarding this clone: Its matching antigen is unknown.

Sequencing used immunoSEQ multiplex PCR; TCRdb keeps in-frame clones, though not all of them. The profile shows 90,000 to 130,000 clones, roughly 90% of them singletons. V and J are TRBV30 and TRBJ1-2, with 7 bases fitting TRBD1. Specimen: PBMCs. The sequence was obtained from a woman aged 18-30 years in good health and CMV-seronegative. CDR3: CAWHDRQGGYGYTF. The CDR3 DNA is TGTGCCTGGCACGATAGACAGGGCGGCTATGGCTACACCTTC.